The rows below give T cell receptor beta chains drawn from one sample of a study of blood T cell repertoires in COVID-19. The data were produced by immunoSEQ multiplex PCR, yet TCRdb's version contains in-frame clones alone and is incomplete. The data contain under 85,000 clones, roughly 87% of them singletons. Sequencing used peripheral blood. The receptors stem from a man aged 45 to 65 with acute or convalescent COVID-19. Both conserved end residues are part of each CDR3. The order of the fields is J gene, D gene, V gene, clone size, CDR3 DNA, CDR3 protein. D genes are given only for firm matches. Expanded clones are given a class, and other clones once, few, many or no size at all.

TRBJ2-6 | TRBD1 | TRBV7-8 | . | TGTGCCAGCAGCTTAGCCCAGGGGGCCGGGGCCAACGTCCTGACTTTC | CASSLAQGAGANVLTF
TRBJ2-6 | . | TRBV9 | once | TGTGCCAGCAGCGTCGGCGGGGCATTCTCTGGGGCCAACGTCCTGACTTTC | CASSVGGAFSGANVLTF
TRBJ1-1 | . | TRBV7-2 | . | TGTGCCAGCAGCTTACGGGTGACCGGGGGGAACACTGAAGCTTTCTTT | CASSLRVTGGNTEAFF
TRBJ2-2 | TRBD2 | TRBV4-3 | . | TGCGCCAGCAGCCAAGGACTAGCTTTTACCGGGGAGCTGTTTTTT | CASSQGLAFTGELFF
TRBJ1-1 | TRBD1 | TRBV28 | . | TGTGCCAGCAGTCCTTCCAGGGGGCGGATGGCTGAAGCTTTCTTT | CASSPSRGRMAEAFF
TRBJ1-1 | TRBD1 | TRBV7-2 | . | TGTGCCAGCAGCCCGAGGACAGGGGACACTGAAGCTTTCTTT | CASSPRTGDTEAFF
TRBJ1-1 | . | TRBV2 | few | TGTGCCAGCATGAGGGATAGGGCCACTGAAGCTTTCTTT | CASMRDRATEAFF
TRBJ1-5 | . | TRBV9 | . | TGTGCCAGCAGCGTAGATGGGGCGAGCAATCAGCCCCAGCATTTT | CASSVDGASNQPQHF
TRBJ1-1 | TRBD1 | TRBV5-1 | . | TGCGCCAGCAGCTCGGGCTGGGGGCAGGGGGGCACTGAAGCTTTCTTT | CASSSGWGQGGTEAFF
TRBJ1-1 | . | TRBV7-2 | once | TGTGCCAGCAGCTTATATCTTAATGAAGCTTTCTTT | CASSLYLNEAFF
TRBJ2-7 | TRBD1 | TRBV24-1 | . | TGTGCCACCAGTGATTTTAGACAGGGGCTTTACGAGCAGTACTTC | CATSDFRQGLYEQYF